The present entry profiles one T cell receptor (beta chain) with its context. Its recognized antigen is unknown. No base quality information exists; no much larger clone differs at one position. The data originate from a study of T cell responses to AZD1222 COVID-19 vaccine (dated by TCRdb to about 2021). For the wider study: A total of under 250 trial participants underwent TCR sequencing, of whom about 210 had received two doses of AZD1222 and approximately 26 had received two doses of the MenACWY control vaccine. Trial participants were enrolled by age into subgroups of 18-55, 56-69 and 70-plus years, and about 150, 27 and 61 TCR-sequenced participants, respectively, were included in these subgroups. What the authors observed across the whole study: The 56-69-year group was small, and its depth increase did not reach significance, likely because of low power. Only five or six AZD1222 recipients were SARS-CoV-2 seropositive at baseline, limiting conclusions about previously exposed vaccinees. Most participants were white British and females outnumbered males, and the authors suggested that clonal diversity may have been underestimated. Because no day 14 peak-response samples were available, repertoires were characterized only after the peak T cell response. Reportedly, almost half of the unique spike-specific TCRs recognized epitopes lying outside the regions that are mutated in the B.1.351 and B.1.1.7 variants. The whole spike protein was spanned by vaccine-associated CD4 TCRs, and dominant responses were seen in regions 160-218 and 743-854. After two AZD1222 doses, both the breadth and the depth of spike-specific TCRs were significantly higher than at day 0 and than in MenACWY recipients.

The meaning of the sample's time point label: about 28 days (+/-7) after the second vaccine dose. AZD1222 recipients with second doses at about 4 weeks or about 12 weeks were pooled, because spike-specific TCR depth and breadth did not differ between schedules. Vaccinee samples came from UK trials COV001 and COV002, including a single-blind randomized controlled phase 2/3 trial of AZD1222 (ChAdOx1 nCoV-19) in healthy adults. For TCRbeta chain sequencing, PBMC samples from trial participants were taken at day 0 and at day 28 after the second dose. The CDR3 regions of human TCRbeta chains were analyzed by immunosequencing. The original pipeline was this. Repertoire TCRs were checked for matches against a reference library of SARS-CoV-2-specific TCRs that had been generated using the MIRA antigen-specificity platform. Breadth meant the fraction of unique TCRs that were SARS-CoV-2-associated, whereas depth meant the fraction of total T cells that were SARS-CoV-2-associated. Using the MIRA data, each spike-specific TCR was assigned both to the spike region to which the TCR was reactive and to a CD4 or CD8 class. Log10-transformed breadth and depth values were compared by one-way ANOVA with Sidak's multiple comparisons tests. TCRdb limited this immuneACCESS table to in-frame rearrangements with V and J called. A share of clones is missing; checked studies link under half to unresolved V genes, and the rest is unexplained. V, J and clone size were drawn from that table, and D and trimming were deduced from the DNA. For this sample the table gives 120,000 or so clones, of which 80% to 90% were detected only once. 27% of the sample is in the top ten clones.

The sample was peripheral blood, taken 28 days after the second AZD1222 dose. This receptor was identified in an adult who received the AZD1222 COVID-19 vaccine.

The DNA reads as follows: TGTGCCAGCAGTCCCCGAGGACCGGGCAAACTGTTTTTT. This sequence encodes CASSPRGPGKLFF. The sequence is built from TRBV6-2 or TRBV6-3 and TRBJ1-4; no D segment can be confidently identified. V is cut by 5 bases and J by 11 bases, and the space between the germline ends is 15 bases. Spanning cysteine to phenylalanine, the CDR3 consists of 13 amino acids. This entry keeps only the CDR3 DNA: 39 bases, framed from base 1. The germline V gene sets CDR1 to MNHEY and CDR2 to SVGEGT.